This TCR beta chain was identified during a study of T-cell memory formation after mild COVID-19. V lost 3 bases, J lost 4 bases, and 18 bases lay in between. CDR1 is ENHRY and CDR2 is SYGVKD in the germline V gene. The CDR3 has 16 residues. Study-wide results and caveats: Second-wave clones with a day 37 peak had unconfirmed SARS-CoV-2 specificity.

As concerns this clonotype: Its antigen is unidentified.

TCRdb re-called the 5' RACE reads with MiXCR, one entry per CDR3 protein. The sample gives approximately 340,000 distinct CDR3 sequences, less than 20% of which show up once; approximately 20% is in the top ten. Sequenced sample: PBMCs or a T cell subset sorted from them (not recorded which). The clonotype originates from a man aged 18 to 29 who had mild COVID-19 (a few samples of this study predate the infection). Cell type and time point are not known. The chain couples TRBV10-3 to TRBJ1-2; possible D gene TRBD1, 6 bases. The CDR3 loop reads CAISDPGQPSSYGYTF. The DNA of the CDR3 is TGTGCCATCAGTGACCCTGGACAGCCCTCCAGCTATGGCTACACCTTC.